The next 16 T cell receptor beta chains were all read from a single sample in a study of beta chain features in type 1 diabetes. All of the isolated RNA was reverse transcribed, so expressed TCRB transcripts were sequenced. TCRdb's table, derived via immunoSEQ multiplex PCR, lists solely in-frame clones and lacks some. The data contain approximately 380,000 clones, around 16% of them singletons. The specimen sequenced was naive CD4+ T cells from blood. Receptor source: a woman aged 18 to 35 in good health.

This clone was counted only a few times. The rearrangement joins TRBV28 to TRBJ2-1; D is possibly TRBD1 (6 bases). Trimming stripped 6 bases from V and 8 bases from J, with 17 bases between. Germline V gives CDR1 MDHEN, CDR2 SYDVKM. The CDR3 loop spans 14 amino acids. CDR3 sequence: CASSPTGSVYEQFF. In DNA form, the CDR3 reads TGTGCCAGCAGCCCCACAGGGTCAGTCTATGAGCAGTTCTTC.

This clone was recorded a few times. The chain joins TRBV27 to TRBJ2-7; a possible D gene is TRBD1 (6 bases). Germline V gene sequence: CDR1 MNHEY, CDR2 SMNVEV (reference sequence). V lost 6 bases and J 4 bases, leaving 10 bases between the germline ends. This CDR3 region has 12 residues. The CDR3 nucleotides are TGTGCCAGCAGACAGGGTTTGTACGAGCAGTACTTC. This translates into CASRQGLYEQYF.

This clone was seen a few times. The chain is built from TRBV30 and TRBJ2-5, with 7 bases lining up with TRBD2. The junction had 7 bases not matched to a gene; V was cut back by 7 bases and J by 2 bases. The CDR3 totals 13 residues. The germline gives CDR1 GTSNPN, CDR2 SVGIG (reference sequence). Written as DNA, the CDR3 is TGTGCCTCGACTAGCTGGGAACAAGAGACCCAGTACTTC. It specifies CASTSWEQETQYF.

This chain uses TRBV4-2 with TRBJ2-7, with a tentative D call TRBD2 (6 bases). The CDR3 runs 16 residues. CDR1 is LGHNA, CDR2 YNFKEQ, per germline. Trimming shortened V by 0 bases and J by 2 bases, and 14 bases separated the two germline ends. CDR3 region: CASSQDLGSGPYEQYF. DNA for the CDR3: TGTGCCAGCAGCCAAGATTTAGGTAGCGGCCCCTACGAGCAGTACTTC.

The chain uses TRBV29-1 and TRBJ2-7, with D perhaps matching TRBD1 (6 bases). Germline CDR1 reads SQVTM; CDR2 reads ANQGSEA. V lost 6 bases and J 2 bases, leaving 14 bases between the germline ends. This CDR3 contains 13 residues. This CDR3 is CSVADRLPYEQYF. The CDR3 nucleotides are TGCAGCGTGGCCGACAGGTTACCCTACGAGCAGTACTTC.

Only a few counts were recorded for this clone. This chain joins TRBV7-2 and TRBJ1-1, with a tentative D call TRBD1 (5 bases). The CDR3 has 14 amino acids. Germline V gene data show CDR1 as SGHTA and CDR2 as FQGNSA. Trimming pared 3 bases from V and 0 bases from J, leaving 8 bases between. CDR3 sequence reads: CASSFQGMNTEAFF. In DNA form, the CDR3 reads TGTGCCAGCAGCTTTCAGGGAATGAACACTGAAGCTTTCTTT.

This clone was seen only a few times. The chain combines TRBV7-2 with TRBJ1-2; a weak D match, TRBD1 (6 bases). The V gene's germline CDR1 is SGHTA and CDR2 FQGNSA. The CDR3 is 15 residues long. The V gene lost 4 bases and the J gene lost 1 base, with 13 bases spanning the gap. The CDR3 nucleotides are TGTGCCAGCAGCTCCCGGACAGCTGGTAACTATGGCTACACCTTC. This encodes CASSSRTAGNYGYTF.

This clone occurred a few times. The rearrangement links TRBV6-5 to TRBJ1-2; no firm D call. V lost 0 bases to trimming and J lost 2 bases, with 7 bases between them. There are 14 residues in the CDR3. Germline V CDR1 and CDR2: MNHEY, SVGAGI. The chain's CDR3 is CASSYSRPNYGYTF. The CDR3, as DNA: TGTGCCAGCAGTTACTCCAGGCCCAACTATGGCTACACCTTC.

Concerning this clone itself: The same CDR3 is also encoded by other DNA sequences in this sample. This chain joins TRBV7-2 and TRBJ2-5, with no clear D. CDR1 and CDR2 (germline): SGHTA, FQGNSA. V was pared by 0 bases and J by 5 bases, with 4 bases between. CDR3 length equals 12 residues. The CDR3 loop is CASSLARETQYF. Written as DNA, the CDR3 is TGTGCCAGCAGCTTAGCGCGGGAGACCCAGTACTTC.

The gene calls are TRBV7-9 and TRBJ2-7; D not certain. CDR1 is SEHNR and CDR2 is FQNEAQ in the germline V gene (reference sequence). Deletions cut 1 base from V and 2 bases from J, with 9 bases between. This CDR3 has 14 amino acids. In DNA form, the CDR3 reads TGTGCCAGCAGCTTAGGGGCCGCTACCTACGAGCAGTACTTC. Encoded protein: CASSLGAATYEQYF. Using reference TRBV7-9 and TRBJ2-7 for the parts outside the CDR3, the full variable domain is DTGVSQNPRHKITKRGQNVTFRCDPISEHNRLYWYRQTLGQGPEFLTYFQNEAQLEKSRLLSDRFSAERPKGSFSTLEIQRTEQGDSAMYLCASSLGAATYEQYFGPGTRLTVT.

This clone was observed a few times. The rearrangement links TRBV4-1 to TRBJ1-2; D remains unclear. The CDR3 extends over 16 amino acids. Trimming stripped 0 bases from V and 1 base from J, with 12 bases between. Per the germline V gene, CDR1 is MGHRA and CDR2 is YSYEKL. This chain's CDR3 is CASSQDRSRFNYGYTF. The DNA of the CDR3 is TGCGCCAGCAGCCAAGACAGGTCCCGTTTTAACTATGGCTACACCTTC.

This chain connects TRBV27 to TRBJ2-7; 8 bases match TRBD2. Germline trimming cut 5 bases from V and 0 bases from J; bases unmatched to any gene: 6. The germline V gene has CDR1 MNHEY and CDR2 SMNVEV (reference sequence). The CDR3 totals 15 residues. The CDR3 here is CASSPGTSNSYEQYF. In DNA, the CDR3 is TGTGCCAGCAGTCCGGGGACTAGTAACTCCTACGAGCAGTACTTC.

There are a few counts of this clone. The chain is built from TRBV7-7 and TRBJ2-1, with a weak D call TRBD1 (6 bases). This CDR3 comprises 12 residues. The V end lost 5 bases, the J end lost 7 bases, and 9 bases lay between the germline ends. Germline lookup yields CDR1 SSHAT and CDR2 FNYEAQ (reference sequence). The chain's CDR3 is CASSLTGNEQFF. CDR3 sequence (DNA): TGTGCCAGCAGCCTAACAGGGAATGAGCAGTTCTTC.

J is TRBJ1-2 and V is TRBV9, with 7 bases aligning to TRBD1. Germline loops: CDR1 SGDLS, CDR2 YYNGEE. V lost 4 bases to trimming and J lost 4 bases; unmatched junction nucleotides: 10. CDR3 length equals 15 residues. Here the CDR3 DNA reads TGTGCCAGCAGCCCACGACAGGGCCCAGTCTATGGCTACACCTTC. Its protein is CASSPRQGPVYGYTF.

This clone was counted a few times. The chain employs TRBV5-1 and TRBJ2-2; TRBD2 matches 10 bases. Unmatched junction bases numbered 6, after V lost 5 bases and J lost 2 bases. The CDR3 consists of 16 residues. Germline loops: CDR1 SGHRS, CDR2 YFSETQ. The CDR3 sequence is CASSQREGPNTGELFF. CDR3 DNA sequence: TGCGCCAGCAGTCAGCGGGAGGGCCCAAACACCGGGGAGCTGTTTTTT. Together with reference TRBV5-1 and TRBJ2-2, the CDR3 gives the full variable domain: KAGVTQTPRYLIKTRGQQVTLSCSPISGHRSVSWYQQTPGQGLQFLFEYFSETQRNKGNFPGRFSGRQFSNSRSEMNVSTLELGDSALYLCASSQREGPNTGELFFGEGSRLTVL.

The chain is built from TRBV7-9 and TRBJ2-5, with 12 positions matching TRBD2. The CDR3 has 14 amino acids. The J segment lost 5 bases and the V segment lost 3 bases, leaving 1 base of the junction unmatched. CDR1 and CDR2 from the germline V gene are SEHNR and FQNEAQ (reference sequence). The CDR3: CASSLLAGGETQYF. The CDR3 nucleotides are TGTGCCAGCAGCTTGCTAGCGGGAGGGGAGACCCAGTACTTC.